The source of this TCR beta chain is a study of T-cell reconstitution after alpha-beta-depleted transplantation in children listed by TCRdb under 2016. Study-level background: Using TCR repertoire profiling, the study quantitatively followed how T-cell immune reconstitution unfolded in children after TCRalphabeta/CD19-depleted allogeneic hematopoietic cell transplantation.

The sample's treatment or condition label, in plain terms: allogeneic hematopoietic cell transplantation with graft depleted of TCRalphabeta T cells and CD19 B cells. The children who served as transplant recipients had been given grafts of TCRalphabeta/CD19-depleted allogeneic hematopoietic cells. Library method: PCR. Sequenced using an Illumina HiSeq 2500. TCR libraries were prepared with molecular barcoding, using unique molecular identifiers to normalize TCRbeta repertoire quantification. TCRdb itself trimmed the public reads at Q25 with fastp, ran MiXCR and retained productive beta chains. Rows merge per CDR3 protein into single entries with the most common DNA and genes. The sample contains about 110,000 distinct CDR3 sequences, 5% to 7% of them found a single time. The ten largest account for around 23% of the sample. At the junction V is shortened by 7 bases and J by 0 bases, with 10 bases in between. In the germline V gene, CDR1 corresponds to SNHLY and CDR2 to FYNNEI. Taken from cysteine to phenylalanine, the CDR3 has 14 residues. Only the CDR3 part of the read is kept: 42 bases, read in frame from the first base.

The study at large found these results: About two months after transplant, the apparently early recovery of alphabetaT-cell counts reportedly depended on just several hundred clones that had expanded rapidly and came from non-depleted graft cells. In some patients, high TCRbeta diversity at day 60 was attributed to recipient T cells and intrathymic progenitors that had survived conditioning. Hyperexpanded clone frequencies declined over subsequent months; after one year, T-cell counts and TCRbeta diversity were mostly attributed to newly produced T cells.

This clonotype was counted only a few times. Its binding antigen is unknown. No base quality values were provided; no much bigger clone lies one nucleotide off. The sequences come from PBMCs, mostly from graft donor cells, collected 360 days after TCRalphabeta/CD19-depleted stem cell transplant. This sequence originates from a male patient under 10 years old who had a stem cell transplant for acute lymphoblastic leukemia, so the T cells may come from the graft donor. The sequence is built from TRBV2 and TRBJ1-5, with a tentative D gene TRBD1 over 5 matching bases. The DNA sequence is as follows: TGTGCCAGCACTGAGGGGCATAGCAATCAGCCCCAGCATTTT. The encoded protein is CASTEGHSNQPQHF.